This T cell receptor (beta chain) emerged from a study of blood T cell repertoires in COVID-19. About the study: COVID-19 samples collected from the United States, Italy and Spain covered acute and convalescent phases. PBMCs, B-cell-depleted T cells, or T cells were the source of the cDNA or gDNA that made up the material.

Seattle patients were enrolled while actively infected and followed longitudinally. Study processing details: Cell counts per sample came from amplifying reference gene primers. TCRdb's table, derived via immunoSEQ multiplex PCR, lists solely in-frame clones and lacks some. That table is the source of V, J and clone size, and D and trimming were worked out from the DNA. The profile shows approximately 90,000 clones, around nine tenths of them singletons. This CDR3 contains 16 residues. Germline lookup yields CDR1 SGHTA and CDR2 FQGNSA. V lost 1 base to trimming and J lost 4 bases, with 17 bases between them.

Sequences were obtained from peripheral blood. The rearrangement links TRBV7-2 to TRBJ2-7; perhaps TRBD2 as D (6 bases). The sequence was collected from a man in his sixties with COVID-19, enrolled during active disease. The CDR3 DNA is TGTGCCAGCAGCTTAGACCTGGAGCAGGGACTGTACGAGCAGTACTTC. Residues: CASSLDLEQGLYEQYF.